These 24 T cell receptor beta chains originate from one sample sequenced in a study of blood T cell repertoires in COVID-19. Profiling relied on immunoSEQ multiplex PCR, and the TCRdb table lists in-frame clones only, not all of them. The repertoire consists of under 85,000 clones, with about four fifths occurring once and the leading ten covering about an eighth. Sequencing was done on a sample of peripheral blood. The source is a man in his fifties or sixties with COVID-19, enrolled during active disease.

This clone appeared a single time. This chain uses TRBV10-3 with TRBJ2-3, with 7 bases fitting TRBD2. The CDR3 has 16 amino acids. V shed 4 bases and J 0 bases; nucleotides not matched to a gene: 7. Germline-derived CDR1 and CDR2 are ENHRY and SYGVKD. The CDR3 loop reads CAISGGSGVSTDTQYF. The CDR3 nucleotides read TGTGCCATCAGTGGAGGAAGCGGGGTTAGCACAGATACGCAGTATTTT.

The chain links TRBV11-2 to TRBJ1-4; 7 nucleotides align to TRBD1. This CDR3 has 19 amino acids. The ends lost 6 bases at V and 0 bases at J; junction bases unmatched: 16. Germline lookup yields CDR1 SGHAT and CDR2 FQNNGV. The DNA for the CDR3 is TGTGCCAGCAGTTTGGGAACCCAGGGGGGCCTTGCAACTAATGAAAAACTGTTTTTT. Translated: CASSLGTQGGLATNEKLFF.

This chain links TRBV6-5 with TRBJ2-1; TRBD2 matches 7 bases. The CDR3 runs 14 residues. V shed 5 bases and J 7 bases; nucleotides not matched to a gene: 8. Germline V gives CDR1 MNHEY, CDR2 SVGAGI. CDR3 in amino acids: CASSIGGGRNEQFF. The CDR3 bases are TGTGCCAGCAGTATTGGGGGGGGAAGGAATGAGCAGTTCTTC.

This clone occurred a few times. The chain combines TRBV14 with TRBJ2-7; no reliable D call. The CDR3 is made up of 13 amino acids. The V end lost 3 bases, the J end lost 2 bases, and 8 bases lay between the germline ends. Germline CDR1 reads SGHDN; CDR2 reads FVKESK. The CDR3 nucleotides are TGTGCCAGCAGCCAGACACATACCTACGAGCAGTACTTC. It translates to CASSQTHTYEQYF. The variable domain in full, completed from reference TRBV14 and TRBJ2-7, reads EAGVTQFPSHSVIEKGQTVTLRCDPISGHDNLYWYRRVMGKEIKFLLHFVKESKQDESGMPNNRFLAERTGGTYSTLKVQPAELEDSGVYFCASSQTHTYEQYFGPGTRLTVT.

The gene calls are TRBV23-1 and TRBJ2-7; TRBD2 aligns across 7 bases. TRBV23-1 is an ORF, with its function uncertain. The CDR3 totals 18 residues. Trimming took 0 bases from V and 0 from J; bases not matched to a gene: 11. The CDR3 loop reads CASSQSSGDGASSYEQYF. The CDR3 DNA reads as TGCGCCAGCAGTCAATCGAGCGGGGACGGTGCCTCCTCCTACGAGCAGTACTTC.

This rearrangement joins TRBV24-1 to TRBJ2-5; D may be TRBD2 (7 bases). Trimming stripped 3 bases from V and 4 bases from J, with 14 bases between. CDR3 size: 15 residues. Germline CDR1 and CDR2: KGHDR and SFDVKD. The CDR3 region has the DNA TGTGCCACCAGTGATCCCCGCGGGGGCGGAGAGACCCAGTACTTC. Protein product: CATSDPRGGGETQYF.

V usage is TRBV7-6 and J usage is TRBJ2-7; TRBD2 matches at 9 bases. The germline V gene has CDR1 SGHVS and CDR2 FNYEAQ. J lost 3 bases, V lost 2 bases, and 8 bases had no gene match. The CDR3 sequence is 16 residues long. The CDR3 DNA reads TGTGCCAGCAGCTTACGGACGGCGGGGGGGATCTACGAGCAGTACTTC. As protein: CASSLRTAGGIYEQYF.

This clone was seen just once. The chain uses TRBV7-2 and TRBJ2-1; no clear D. V was trimmed by 2 bases and J by 12 bases, leaving 14 bases between them. There are 13 residues in the CDR3. The germline gives CDR1 SGHTA, CDR2 FQGNSA. CDR3 nucleotide sequence: TGTGCCAGCAGCTTACGTATCCCCCCGGGGCAGTTCTTC. Its translation: CASSLRIPPGQFF.

The rearrangement uses TRBV9 and TRBJ2-3, with D possibly being TRBD2 (5 bases). The CDR3 loop spans 15 amino acids. The germline CDR1 and CDR2 sequences are SGDLS and YYNGEE. V lost 3 bases and J lost 2, with 13 bases in between. The CDR3 DNA reads TGTGCCAGCAGCGCCCCCACCGGGGACACAGATACGCAGTATTTT. Protein product: CASSAPTGDTDTQYF.

This chain uses TRBV5-1 with TRBJ1-2; 7 bases agree with TRBD1. The CDR3 is made up of 15 amino acids. The trim removed 4 bases at V and 7 bases at J, leaving 13 bases unmatched. Germline V gene data show CDR1 as SGHRS and CDR2 as YFSETQ. The CDR3 reads CASSGSTGPFSGYTF. CDR3 sequence (DNA): TGCGCCAGCAGCGGGTCGACAGGGCCGTTCTCTGGCTACACCTTC.

This clone was seen once. The V call is TRBV5-5, the J call TRBJ1-6; D remains ambiguous. CDR1 is SGHKS, CDR2 YYEKEE, per germline (reference sequence). CDR3 size: 17 residues. V was clipped by 4 bases and J by 7 bases, with 21 bases between them. The CDR3 bases are TGTGCCAGCAGCCCGCTCCCTCGGGGAGGGAGGAATTCACCCCTCCACTTT. Residues: CASSPLPRGGRNSPLHF.

This chain links TRBV5-6 with TRBJ1-1, with a weak D call TRBD1 (5 bases). Trimming cost V 8 bases and J 0 bases, with 8 bases left between them. Germline CDR1 is SGHDT and CDR2 is YYEEEE. The CDR3 has 12 amino acids. Here the CDR3 DNA reads TGTGCCAGTAAACAGGTGAACACTGAAGCTTTCTTT. The encoded protein is CASKQVNTEAFF.

The chain joins TRBV11-2 to TRBJ2-3; D is possibly TRBD1 (5 bases). Germline CDR1 is SGHAT and CDR2 is FQNNGV. Deletions cut 5 bases from V and 14 bases from J, with 20 bases between. The CDR3 length is 13 residues. For the CDR3, the DNA is TGTGCCAGCAGCAATCGACAGTCCGGTCGAGGGTATTTT. This encodes CASSNRQSGRGYF.

The CDR3 here is CASSTQGQKINSPLHF. The CDR3 coding sequence is TGTGCCAGCAGCACCCAAGGACAGAAGATTAATTCACCCCTCCACTTT. The J gene is TRBJ1-6, the V gene TRBV7-2; the D gene is possibly TRBD1 (6 bases). Trimming shortened V by 5 bases and J by 6 bases, and 17 bases separated the two germline ends. There are 16 residues in the CDR3. The germline V gene has CDR1 SGHTA and CDR2 FQGNSA.

This clone was seen just once. The chain combines TRBV29-1 with TRBJ2-7, with 9 bases fitting TRBD1. V gave up 7 bases and J gave up 3 bases; unmatched junction bases: 10. The CDR3 runs to 14 residues. Germline CDR1 and CDR2: SQVTM and ANQGSEA. CDR3 residues: CSAVIGQGRYEQYF. CDR3 in DNA: TGCAGCGCCGTTATAGGACAGGGGCGCTACGAGCAGTACTTC.

The chain combines TRBV9 with TRBJ1-2, with a possible D match to TRBD1 (5 bases). The CDR3 has 14 residues. Germline CDR1 reads SGDLS; CDR2 reads YYNGEE. The V and J ends lost 0 bases and 8 bases respectively, with 14 bases between them. CDR3 sequence (DNA): TGTGCCAGCAGCGTAGAGGTCCAGGGCGGAGGCTACACCTTC. Encoded protein: CASSVEVQGGGYTF.

The chain carries TRBV7-2 and TRBJ1-1; possibly TRBD1 for D (5 bases). This CDR3 is built from 14 residues. The V gene lost 1 base and the J gene lost 3 bases, with 9 bases spanning the gap. CDR1 and CDR2 (germline): SGHTA, FQGNSA. CDR3 residues: CASSLEGTYTEAFF. The CDR3 DNA reads TGTGCCAGCAGCTTAGAGGGGACTTACACTGAAGCTTTCTTT.

This chain uses TRBV6-5 with TRBJ2-7, with D hard to call. The V gene lost 7 bases and the J gene lost 3 bases, with 16 bases spanning the gap. Germline CDR1 and CDR2: MNHEY and SVGAGI. The CDR3 has 14 residues. Here the CDR3 reads CASISVWAGYEQYF. CDR3 sequence (DNA): TGTGCCAGCATCTCCGTATGGGCAGGCTACGAGCAGTACTTC.

V gene TRBV6-1 combines with J gene TRBJ2-6; TRBD2 is a possible D gene (6 bases). This CDR3 has 15 residues. CDR1 is MNHNS, CDR2 SASEGT, per germline. V lost 3 bases and J 4 bases, leaving 10 bases between the germline ends. CDR3 in DNA: TGTGCCAGCAGTGATGGGGGGTCCGGGGCCAACGTCCTGACTTTC. This codes for CASSDGGSGANVLTF.

The chain joins TRBV21-1 to TRBJ1-6; the table names TRBD1, a call not compared with the DNA. TRBV21-1 is deemed a pseudogene. The CDR3 covers 16 residues. Here the CDR3 DNA reads TGTGCCAGTCATGGGACAGGTTGCTCCTATAATTCACCCCTCCACTTT. Encoded protein: CASHGTGCSYNSPLHF.

The chain recombines TRBV5-1 with TRBJ2-3; D is undetermined. The CDR3 is 13 amino acids. Germline V CDR1 and CDR2: SGHRS, YFSETQ. V lost 4 bases and J 2 bases, leaving 8 bases between the germline ends. CDR3 sequence: CASSARDTDTQYF. CDR3 in DNA: TGCGCCAGCAGCGCTCGCGACACAGATACGCAGTATTTT. The full variable domain, with the rest looked up from reference TRBV5-1 and TRBJ2-3, is KAGVTQTPRYLIKTRGQQVTLSCSPISGHRSVSWYQQTPGQGLQFLFEYFSETQRNKGNFPGRFSGRQFSNSRSEMNVSTLELGDSALYLCASSARDTDTQYFGPGTRLTVL.

In its sample, this clone was seen once. The chain is built from TRBV28 and TRBJ2-3; 9 bases line up with TRBD2. The V and J ends lost 7 bases and 5 bases, in that order; junction bases with no gene match: 10. Per germline, CDR1 MDHEN and CDR2 SYDVKM. The CDR3 sequence is 15 residues long. CDR3 sequence reads: CASTPGAGGQDTQYF. CDR3 coding DNA: TGTGCCAGCACCCCTGGAGCGGGGGGACAAGATACGCAGTATTTT.

The chain couples TRBV7-9 to TRBJ1-4; TRBD1 matches 8 bases. V trimming: 2 bases; J trimming: 6 bases; junction bases outside the gene matches: 5. CDR1 SEHNR and CDR2 FQNEAQ come from the germline V gene (reference sequence). CDR3 length equals 15 residues. CDR3 nucleotide sequence: TGTGCCAGCAGCTTAAAAGGACAGGGCGATGAAAAACTGTTTTTT. Protein product: CASSLKGQGDEKLFF. Full variable domain (missing parts from reference TRBV7-9 and TRBJ1-4): DTGVSQNPRHKITKRGQNVTFRCDPISEHNRLYWYRQTLGQGPEFLTYFQNEAQLEKSRLLSDRFSAERPKGSFSTLEIQRTEQGDSAMYLCASSLKGQGDEKLFFGSGTQLSVL.

The J gene is TRBJ2-1, the V gene TRBV7-3, with 7 bases that match TRBD1. V lost 5 bases, J lost 5 bases, and 9 bases stayed unmatched. This CDR3 contains 15 residues. CDR1 is SGHTA and CDR2 is FQGTGA in the germline V gene. The chain's CDR3 is CASSVPGQWNNEQFF. The CDR3 region has the DNA TGTGCCAGCAGCGTGCCGGGACAGTGGAACAATGAGCAGTTCTTC.